The 4 T cell receptor beta chains listed next were all sequenced from one sample in a study of blood T cell repertoires in COVID-19. The repertoire was sequenced with immunoSEQ multiplex PCR; TCRdb's copy has only in-frame clones and lacks some. The sample holds under 75,000 clones, 73% seen once. The specimen was peripheral blood. These receptors all come from a man aged 60 to 69 with acute or convalescent COVID-19.

V and J are TRBV10-1 and TRBJ2-1; 7 nucleotides match TRBD2. This CDR3 is 14 amino acids long. Looked up from germline, CDR1 is WNHNN and CDR2 is SYGVQD (reference sequence). With 3 bases clipped from V and 8 bases from J, the junction kept 7 bases outside the gene matches. This CDR3 is CASSESGRAYEQFF. The CDR3 bases are TGCGCCAGCAGTGAAAGTGGGAGGGCCTATGAGCAGTTCTTC.

This clone showed up just once. The V and J genes are TRBV27 and TRBJ2-4; 12 positions agree with TRBD1. The CDR3 is made up of 17 amino acids. The J segment lost 6 bases and the V segment lost 1 base, leaving 7 bases of the junction unmatched. CDR1 is MNHEY, CDR2 SMNVEV, per germline (reference sequence). The CDR3 spells CASSLFGTGGLGNIQYF. The CDR3 nucleotides read TGTGCCAGCAGTTTATTCGGGACAGGGGGCTTGGGAAACATTCAGTACTTC.

The DNA of the CDR3 is TGTGCCAGCTCACAGAGACAGGGTCAAGATACGCAGTATTTT. Amino acid sequence: CASSQRQGQDTQYF. The chain links TRBV18 to TRBJ2-3, with 7 positions matching TRBD1. The CDR3 is 14 residues long. Germline V gives CDR1 KGHSH, CDR2 LQKENI. J gave up 5 bases and V 4 bases, and 6 bases lay outside the gene matches. Full variable domain (outside the CDR3, taken from reference TRBV18 and TRBJ2-3): NAGVMQNPRHLVRRRGQEARLRCSPMKGHSHVYWYRQLPEEGLKFMVYLQKENIIDESGMPKERFSAEFPKEGPSILRIQQVVRGDSAAYFCASSQRQGQDTQYFGPGTRLTVL.

V is TRBV7-3 and J is TRBJ1-1, with 8 nucleotides matching TRBD1. CDR1 SGHTA and CDR2 FQGTGA come from the germline V gene. V lost 5 bases and J lost 5; bases outside the gene matches: 4. This CDR3 is built from 13 residues. CDR3 in amino acids: CASSEDRATEAFF. The CDR3 nucleotides are TGTGCCAGCAGCGAGGACAGGGCTACTGAAGCTTTCTTT.